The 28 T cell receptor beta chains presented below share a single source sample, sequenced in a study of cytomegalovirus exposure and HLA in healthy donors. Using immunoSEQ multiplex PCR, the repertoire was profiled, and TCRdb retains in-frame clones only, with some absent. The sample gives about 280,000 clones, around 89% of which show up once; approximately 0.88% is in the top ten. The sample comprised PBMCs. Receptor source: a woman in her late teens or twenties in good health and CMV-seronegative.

CDR3 region: CASSPEGTSGTHEQFF. DNA for the CDR3: TGTGCCAGCTCACCAGAGGGGACTAGCGGGACCCATGAGCAGTTCTTC. The J gene is TRBJ2-1, the V gene TRBV18; the match to TRBD2 covers 13 bases. Germline CDR1 KGHSH, CDR2 LQKENI. This CDR3 is built from 16 residues. V shed 2 bases and J 8 bases; nucleotides not matched to a gene: 6.

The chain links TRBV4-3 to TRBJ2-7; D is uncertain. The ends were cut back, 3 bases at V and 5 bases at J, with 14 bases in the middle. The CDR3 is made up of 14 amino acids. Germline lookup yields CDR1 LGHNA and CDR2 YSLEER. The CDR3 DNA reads TGCGCCAGCAGCCAGAATCGAGGTCTCCACGAGCAGTACTTC. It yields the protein CASSQNRGLHEQYF.

CDR3 in amino acids: CSVAPRGRNEKLFF. CDR3 in DNA: TGCAGCGTTGCCCCTCGGGGGAGAAATGAAAAACTGTTTTTT. This chain links TRBV29-1 with TRBJ1-4; a weak D match, TRBD1 (5 bases). V shed 4 bases and J shed 5 bases, with 14 bases lying between them. CDR1 and CDR2 (germline): SQVTM, ANQGSEA. CDR3 length: 14 residues.

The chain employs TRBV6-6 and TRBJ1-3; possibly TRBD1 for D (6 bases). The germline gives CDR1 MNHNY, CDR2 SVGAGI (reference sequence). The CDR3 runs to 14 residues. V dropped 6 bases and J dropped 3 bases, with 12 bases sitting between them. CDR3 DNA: TGTGCCAGCAGCACACAGGGTTTTGGAAACACCATATATTTT. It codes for CASSTQGFGNTIYF.

The CDR3 region is CATGQGLGTQHF. The CDR3 DNA is TGTGCCACGGGACAGGGGCTTGGGACCCAGCATTTT. The chain couples TRBV28 to TRBJ1-5; TRBD1 aligns across 10 bases. J was trimmed by 11 bases and V by 10 bases; bases with no gene match: 8. Germline V gene sequence: CDR1 MDHEN, CDR2 SYDVKM. CDR3 size: 12 residues.

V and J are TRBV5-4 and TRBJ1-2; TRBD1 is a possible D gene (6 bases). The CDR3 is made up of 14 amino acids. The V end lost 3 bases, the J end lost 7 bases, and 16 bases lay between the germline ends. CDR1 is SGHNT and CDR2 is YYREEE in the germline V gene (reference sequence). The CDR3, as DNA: TGTGCCAGCAGCTCCGGGACAAACCTCGGTGGCTACACCTTC. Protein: CASSSGTNLGGYTF.

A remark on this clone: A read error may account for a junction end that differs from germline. Here the CDR3 reads CASSLTAGGYEQYF. For the CDR3, the DNA is TGTGCCAGCAGCCTAACAGCGGGAGGCTACGAGCAGTACTTC. The chain joins TRBV7-3 to TRBJ2-7; TRBD2 aligns across 9 bases. In germline, CDR1 is SGHTA, CDR2 FQGTGA. The CDR3 contains 14 residues.

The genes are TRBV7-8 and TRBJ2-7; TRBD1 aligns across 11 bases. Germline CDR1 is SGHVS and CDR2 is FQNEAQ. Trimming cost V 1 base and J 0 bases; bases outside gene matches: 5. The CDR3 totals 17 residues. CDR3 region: CASSLGTGGLLSYEQYF. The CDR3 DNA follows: TGTGCCAGCAGCTTAGGGACAGGGGGCCTTCTCTCCTACGAGCAGTACTTC.

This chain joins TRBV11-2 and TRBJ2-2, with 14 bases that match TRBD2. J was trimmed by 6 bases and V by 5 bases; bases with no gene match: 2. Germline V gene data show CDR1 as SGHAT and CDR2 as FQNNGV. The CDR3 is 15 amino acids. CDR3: CASSRLAGGSGELFF. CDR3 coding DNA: TGTGCCAGCAGCAGACTAGCGGGAGGGTCCGGGGAGCTGTTTTTT. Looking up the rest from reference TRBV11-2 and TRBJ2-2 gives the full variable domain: EAGVAQSPRYKIIEKRQSVAFWCNPISGHATLYWYQQILGQGPKLLIQFQNNGVVDDSQLPKDRFSAERLKGVDSTLKIQPAKLEDSAVYLCASSRLAGGSGELFFGEGSRLTVL.

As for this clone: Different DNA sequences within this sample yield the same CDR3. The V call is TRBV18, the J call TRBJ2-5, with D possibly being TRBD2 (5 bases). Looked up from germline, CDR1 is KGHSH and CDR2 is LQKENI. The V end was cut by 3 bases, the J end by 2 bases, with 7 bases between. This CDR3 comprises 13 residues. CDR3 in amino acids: CASSPGLQETQYF. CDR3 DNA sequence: TGTGCCAGCTCACCTGGACTTCAAGAGACCCAGTACTTC.

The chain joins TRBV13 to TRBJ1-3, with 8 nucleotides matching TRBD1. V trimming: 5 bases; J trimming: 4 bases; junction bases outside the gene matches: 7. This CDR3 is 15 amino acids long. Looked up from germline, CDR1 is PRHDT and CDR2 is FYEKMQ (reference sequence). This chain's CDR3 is CASSILRTGGNTIYF. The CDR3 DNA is TGTGCCAGCAGCATCCTCCGGACAGGGGGAAACACCATATATTTT.

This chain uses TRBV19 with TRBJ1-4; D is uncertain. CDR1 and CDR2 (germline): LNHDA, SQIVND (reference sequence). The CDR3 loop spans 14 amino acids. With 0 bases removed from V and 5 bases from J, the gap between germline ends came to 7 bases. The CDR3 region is CASSIDPPNEKLFF. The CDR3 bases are TGTGCCAGTAGTATAGATCCTCCGAATGAAAAACTGTTTTTT.

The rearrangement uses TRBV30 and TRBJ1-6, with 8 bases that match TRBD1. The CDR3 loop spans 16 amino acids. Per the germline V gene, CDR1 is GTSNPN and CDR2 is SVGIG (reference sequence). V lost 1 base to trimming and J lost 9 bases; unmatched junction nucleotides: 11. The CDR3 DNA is TGTGCCTGGAGTGGTAGGGGACAGGTCCGCGGTTCACCCCTCCACTTT. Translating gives CAWSGRGQVRGSPLHF. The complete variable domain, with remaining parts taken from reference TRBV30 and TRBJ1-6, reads SQTIHQWPATLVQPVGSPLSLECTVEGTSNPNLYWYRQAAGRGLQLLFYSVGIGQISSEVPQNLSASRPQDRQFILSSKKLLLSDSGFYLCAWSGRGQVRGSPLHFGNGTRLTVT.

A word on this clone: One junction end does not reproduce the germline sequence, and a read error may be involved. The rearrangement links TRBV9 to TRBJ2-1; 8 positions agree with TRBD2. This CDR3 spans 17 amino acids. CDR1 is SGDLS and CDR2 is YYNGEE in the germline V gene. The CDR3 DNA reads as TGTGCCAGCAGCTACCATTTGGGACTAGGCTCCCACAATGAGCAGTTCTTC. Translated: CASSYHLGLGSHNEQFF.

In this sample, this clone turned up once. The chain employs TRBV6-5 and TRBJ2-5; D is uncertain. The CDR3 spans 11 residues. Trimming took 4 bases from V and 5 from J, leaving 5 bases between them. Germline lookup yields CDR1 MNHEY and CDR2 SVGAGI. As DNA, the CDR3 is TGTGCCAGCAGTTCTGCGGAGACCCAGTACTTC. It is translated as CASSSAETQYF.

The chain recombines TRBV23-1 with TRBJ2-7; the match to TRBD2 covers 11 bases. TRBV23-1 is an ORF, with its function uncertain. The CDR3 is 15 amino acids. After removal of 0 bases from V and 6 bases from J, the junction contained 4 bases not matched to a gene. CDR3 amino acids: CASSQSTSGRSEQYF. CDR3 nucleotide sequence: TGCGCCAGCAGTCAATCTACTAGCGGGAGAAGCGAGCAGTACTTC.

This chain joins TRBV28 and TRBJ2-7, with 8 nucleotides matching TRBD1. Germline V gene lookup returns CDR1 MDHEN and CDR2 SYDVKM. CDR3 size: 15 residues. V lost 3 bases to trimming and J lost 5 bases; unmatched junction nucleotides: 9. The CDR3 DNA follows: TGTGCCAGCAGTTTGGGAGGACAGGGAAGACACGAGCAGTACTTC. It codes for CASSLGGQGRHEQYF. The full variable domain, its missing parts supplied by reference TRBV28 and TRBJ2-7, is DVKVTQSSRYLVKRTGEKVFLECVQDMDHENMFWYRQDPGLGLRLIYFSYDVKMKEKGDIPEGYSVSREKKERFSLILESASTNQTSMYLCASSLGGQGRHEQYFGPGTRLTVT.

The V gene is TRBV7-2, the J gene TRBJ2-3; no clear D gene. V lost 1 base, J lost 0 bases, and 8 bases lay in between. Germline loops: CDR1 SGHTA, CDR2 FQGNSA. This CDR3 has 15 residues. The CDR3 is CASSLGRHSTDTQYF. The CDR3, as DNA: TGTGCCAGCAGCTTAGGGCGGCATAGCACAGATACGCAGTATTTT.

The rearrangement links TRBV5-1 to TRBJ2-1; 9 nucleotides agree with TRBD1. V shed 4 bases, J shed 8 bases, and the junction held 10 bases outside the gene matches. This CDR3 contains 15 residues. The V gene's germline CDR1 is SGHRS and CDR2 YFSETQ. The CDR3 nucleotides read TGCGCCAGCAGCGTCCCGGGACAGGGTCTCGATGAGCAGTTCTTC. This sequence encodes CASSVPGQGLDEQFF.

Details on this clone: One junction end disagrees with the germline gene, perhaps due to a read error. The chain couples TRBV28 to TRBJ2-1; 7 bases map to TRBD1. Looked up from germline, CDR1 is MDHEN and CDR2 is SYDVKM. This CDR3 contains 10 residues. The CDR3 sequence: CASSLDRVVF. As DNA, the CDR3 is TGTGCCAGCAGTTTAGACAGGGTGGTCTTC.

For the CDR3, the DNA is TGTGCCTGGAGTGTAGGGATCAGCGGTCTGGATGGCTACACCTTC. Translated: CAWSVGISGLDGYTF. The chain is built from TRBV30 and TRBJ1-2; D unclear. The germline gives CDR1 GTSNPN, CDR2 SVGIG (reference sequence). This CDR3 contains 15 residues. Trimming pared 0 bases from V and 6 bases from J, leaving 17 bases between.

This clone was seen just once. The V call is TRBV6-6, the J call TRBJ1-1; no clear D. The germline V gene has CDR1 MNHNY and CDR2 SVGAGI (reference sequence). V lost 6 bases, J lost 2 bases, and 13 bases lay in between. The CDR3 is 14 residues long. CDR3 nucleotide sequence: TGTGCCAGCAGAAAAAAAAGAACTAACACTGAAGCTTTCTTT. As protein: CASRKKRTNTEAFF.

CDR3 protein: CASSSGGSGNTIYF. Written as DNA, the CDR3 is TGTGCCAGCAGTTCAGGGGGCTCTGGAAACACCATATATTTT. This chain joins TRBV2 and TRBJ1-3; 7 positions match TRBD1. CDR1 is SNHLY and CDR2 is FYNNEI in the germline V gene. V trimming: 5 bases; J trimming: 0 bases; junction bases outside the gene matches: 1. The CDR3 covers 14 residues.

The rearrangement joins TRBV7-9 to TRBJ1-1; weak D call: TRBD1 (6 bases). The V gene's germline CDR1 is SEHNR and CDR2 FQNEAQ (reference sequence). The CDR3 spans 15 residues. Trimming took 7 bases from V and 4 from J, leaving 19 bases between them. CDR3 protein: CASTPGTSGGTEAFF. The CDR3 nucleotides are TGTGCCAGCACCCCCGGGACATCGGGCGGCACTGAAGCTTTCTTT.

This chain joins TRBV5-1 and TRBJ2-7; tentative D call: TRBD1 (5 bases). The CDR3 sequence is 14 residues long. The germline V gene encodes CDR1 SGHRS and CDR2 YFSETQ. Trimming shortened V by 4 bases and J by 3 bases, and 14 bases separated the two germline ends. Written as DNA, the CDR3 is TGCGCCAGCAGCCCCCGAGACAGAGGCTACGAGCAGTACTTC. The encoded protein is CASSPRDRGYEQYF.

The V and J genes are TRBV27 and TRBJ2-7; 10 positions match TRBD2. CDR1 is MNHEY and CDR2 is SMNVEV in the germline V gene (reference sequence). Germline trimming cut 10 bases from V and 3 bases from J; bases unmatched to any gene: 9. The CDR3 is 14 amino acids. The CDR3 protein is CATSSSGSFYEQYF. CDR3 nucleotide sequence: TGTGCCACCTCGTCTAGCGGGAGTTTCTACGAGCAGTACTTC.

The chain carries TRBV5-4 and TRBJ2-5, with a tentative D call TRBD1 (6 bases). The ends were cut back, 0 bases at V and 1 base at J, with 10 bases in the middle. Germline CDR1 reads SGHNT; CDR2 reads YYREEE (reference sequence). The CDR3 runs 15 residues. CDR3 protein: CASSLVGQIQETQYF. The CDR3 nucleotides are TGTGCCAGCAGCTTGGTCGGACAGATCCAAGAGACCCAGTACTTC.

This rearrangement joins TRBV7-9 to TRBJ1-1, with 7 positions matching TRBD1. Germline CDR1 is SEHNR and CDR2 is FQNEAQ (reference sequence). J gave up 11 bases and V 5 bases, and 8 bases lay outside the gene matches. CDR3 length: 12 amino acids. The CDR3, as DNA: TGTGCCAGCAGCCGGGACAGCGGAGAGGCTTTCTTT. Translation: CASSRDSGEAFF.